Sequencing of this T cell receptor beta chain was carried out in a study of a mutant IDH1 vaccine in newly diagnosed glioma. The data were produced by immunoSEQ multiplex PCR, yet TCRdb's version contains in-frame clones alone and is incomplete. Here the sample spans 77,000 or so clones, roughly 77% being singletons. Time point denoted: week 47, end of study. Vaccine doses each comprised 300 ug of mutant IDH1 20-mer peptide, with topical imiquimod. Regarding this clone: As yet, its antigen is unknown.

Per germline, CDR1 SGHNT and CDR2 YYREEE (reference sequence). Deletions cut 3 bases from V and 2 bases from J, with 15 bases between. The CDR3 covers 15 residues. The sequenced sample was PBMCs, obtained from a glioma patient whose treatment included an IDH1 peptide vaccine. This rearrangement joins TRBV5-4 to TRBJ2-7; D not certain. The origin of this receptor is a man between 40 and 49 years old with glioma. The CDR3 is CASSSPFGQTYEQYF. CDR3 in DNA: TGTGCCAGCAGCTCACCTTTCGGGCAGACCTACGAGCAGTACTTC.